This TCR beta chain was identified in a study of neoadjuvant anti-PD-1 for oral cavity cancer (dated by TCRdb to the early 2020s). About the investigation overall: Patients mostly received three to four biweekly doses of nivolumab at 3 mg/kg before curative-intent surgical resection. Patients who did not progress were given a fourth nivolumab dose at about day 43 and had definitive surgical resection on days 50-56. Under RECIST 1.1, a patient counted as a responder if showing complete response, partial response or stable disease, and as a non-responder if showing progression. The parent correlative cohort had 12 to 13 patients and a response rate of about 31%.

Of note for this clone: It lacks a known antigen. No clone much larger than this one lies a single base away; base qualities are absent.

For deep sequencing, PBMC libraries mostly used 450 to 550 ng of input genomic DNA, with six replicates for each sample. Following the manufacturer's instructions, the team built TCRbeta libraries using the immunoSEQ hsTCRbeta kit. The completed libraries were mixed into a single pool at 3 nM, then sequenced with an Illumina NovaSeq 6000 S4 flow cell. In the paper's pipeline: The immunoSEQ Analyzer was used for raw data preprocessing and quality control. The analysis was restricted to productive rearrangements, with each unique CDR3 amino acid sequence defining a clonotype. Repertoire clonality was estimated as the Gini-Simpson index, which was computed with the R package tcR. Student's t test was used to compare Gini indices, while Pearson correlation assessed associations with tumor size change. This is the immuneACCESS table as TCRdb keeps it, with only in-frame sequences that have V and J called. A part of the clones is gone; compared with another copy, unresolved V genes explain less than half, and the rest is unexplained. V and J calls plus clone size are reproduced from that table; the DNA served to infer D and trimming. This sample has some 61,000 clones in its table, and about 85% of those were observed once. The top ten constitute 3.4% of the sample.

Via the germline V gene, CDR1 is SQVTM and CDR2 ANQGSEA. For this chain, trimming is 2 bases at the V end and 3 bases at the J end, and the number of junction bases without a gene match is 4. The CDR3 covers 14 residues, taking in both the cysteine and the phenylalanine. Solely the CDR3 DNA is kept, with 42 bases framed from the first base. Interpreted using the paper, the time point label stands for: after neoadjuvant nivolumab, at surgical resection. None of the patients had received prior systemic or radiation treatment, and all were newly diagnosed with stage II-IVA oral cavity squamous cell carcinoma. The cohort was made up of patients with locally advanced, HPV-negative oral cavity squamous cell carcinoma. No culture maintenance or expansion was done, as the peripheral blood mononuclear cells went straight to analysis. The samples were drawn from a longitudinal correlative study tied to a single-arm phase II trial testing neoadjuvant nivolumab in oral cavity squamous cell carcinoma. Subject-matched pre- and post-treatment PBMCs and tumors from three responders and three non-responders underwent genomic DNA-based TCRbeta sequencing. Peripheral blood mononuclear cells were collected before nivolumab treatment and again after treatment, at the time of surgery. Genomic DNA was isolated from PBMCs using the Maxwell RSC DNA from Cells kit.

The full study reports these points: TCR analyses included only three patients per response group, and the authors called for larger cohorts for validation. A higher pretreatment blood Treg/Th17 ratio correlated with both higher pretreatment blood TCRbeta clonality and lower post-treatment tumor TCRbeta clonality. After neoadjuvant nivolumab, T cell clonality (Gini index) in PBMCs was significantly higher in non-responders than in responders.

This sequence originates from a person aged 40-85 years with oral cavity squamous cell carcinoma. The receptor chain draws on TRBV29-1 and TRBJ1-1, with 9 bases aligning to TRBD1. This specimen was PBMCs, taken after nivolumab (anti-PD-1) treatment. The CDR3 here reads CSVETGGAYTEAFF. Read as DNA, the sequence is TGCAGCGTTGAAACAGGGGGCGCGTACACTGAAGCTTTCTTT.